The 10 T cell receptor beta chains given below trace back to one sample, sequenced in a study of blood T cells in healthy people across ages. With a J-beta primer mix and a sample-barcoded 5' primer, a second PCR ran roughly 6 to 11 cycles. TCRdb processed the 5' RACE reads anew with MiXCR; each CDR3 protein has one entry. The sample records about 1.6 million distinct CDR3 sequences, almost 35% being singletons. Sequencing used blood. These receptors were obtained from a woman aged 30 to 39 in good health.

The gene calls are TRBV20-1 and TRBJ2-7; no clear D gene. From germline, CDR1 is DFQATT and CDR2 SNEGSKA (reference sequence). Trimming cost V 1 base and J 4 bases, with 11 bases left between them. CDR3 length: 13 amino acids. The CDR3 DNA is TGCAGTGCTAGAGGGATGGTAGGGTACGAGCAGTACTTC. Protein product: CSARGMVGYEQYF.

This clonotype has a handful of counts. The junction departs from the called germline gene at one end, perhaps through a read error. This CDR3 reads CASSSYAPGTSGCTF. The CDR3 coding sequence is TGTGCCAGCAGCTCCTACGCGCCCGGGACTAGTGGCTGCACCTTC. V is TRBV7-9 and J is TRBJ1-2; possible D gene TRBD1, 5 bases. Germline values: CDR1 SEHNR, CDR2 FQNEAQ (reference sequence). The CDR3 spans 15 residues. Supplemented by reference TRBV7-9 and TRBJ1-2, the full variable domain reads DTGVSQNPRHKITKRGQNVTFRCDPISEHNRLYWYRQTLGQGPEFLTYFQNEAQLEKSRLLSDRFSAERPKGSFSTLEIQRTEQGDSAMYLCASSSYAPGTSGCTFGSGTRLTVV.

A note on this clonotype: A much larger clone differs from this one at a single base, so this may be a read error. The chain carries TRBV7-2 and TRBJ2-3; D unclear. The germline gives CDR1 SGHTA, CDR2 FQGNSA. This CDR3 is 15 amino acids long. CDR3 protein: CASNLVRSGTDTQYF. The CDR3, as DNA: TGTGCCAGCAACTTAGTGCGGAGCGGCACAGATACGCAGTATTTT.

The chain recombines TRBV30 with TRBJ1-4, with TRBD1 matching 7 bases. Germline V lookup: CDR1 GTSNPN, CDR2 SVGIG (reference sequence). V lost 6 bases to trimming and J lost 4 bases; unmatched junction nucleotides: 5. The CDR3 runs to 13 residues. CDR3 in amino acids: CACQTGNNEKLFF. The CDR3, as DNA: TGTGCCTGTCAGACAGGGAATAATGAAAAACTGTTTTTT.

There are a few counts of this clonotype. An end of the junction differs from the germline gene, which may be a read error. The chain has TRBV18 and TRBJ2-6; possibly TRBD2 for D (5 bases). Germline V lookup: CDR1 KGHSH, CDR2 LQKENI. The length of the CDR3 is 13 residues. The chain's CDR3 is CATSAAGANVLTF. The CDR3 nucleotides read TGTGCCACCTCAGCGGCCGGGGCCAACGTCCTGACTTTC.

This chain joins TRBV27 and TRBJ2-3, with no clear D. This CDR3 has 14 amino acids. V was cut by 6 bases and J by 2 bases, with 12 bases left in between. Germline CDR1 MNHEY, CDR2 SMNVEV (reference sequence). The CDR3 protein is CASRIQYSTDTQYF. In DNA, the CDR3 is TGTGCCAGCAGAATACAATATTCCACAGATACGCAGTATTTT.

The V and J genes are TRBV18 and TRBJ2-1, with 8 bases identical to TRBD2. Per germline, CDR1 KGHSH and CDR2 LQKENI. V dropped 2 bases and J dropped 3; count of bases not matched to a gene: 3. The CDR3 totals 15 residues. CDR3 in DNA: TGTGCCAGCTCACCAGAGCGGGAGAACTACAATGAGCAGTTCTTC. This codes for CASSPERENYNEQFF. Together with reference TRBV18 and TRBJ2-1, the CDR3 gives the full variable domain: NAGVMQNPRHLVRRRGQEARLRCSPMKGHSHVYWYRQLPEEGLKFMVYLQKENIIDESGMPKERFSAEFPKEGPSILRIQQVVRGDSAAYFCASSPERENYNEQFFGPGTRLTVL.

This chain connects TRBV5-1 to TRBJ2-5; D is unresolved. The V gene's germline CDR1 is SGHRS and CDR2 YFSETQ. The CDR3 covers 10 residues. V gave up 3 bases and J gave up 14 bases, with 11 bases separating them. The DNA for the CDR3 is TGCGCCAGCAGCTGCCGGGTCTACTACTTC. This sequence encodes CASSCRVYYF.

The V gene is TRBV12-3 or TRBV12-4, the J gene TRBJ2-1, with 7 bases fitting TRBD2. Trimming took 6 bases from V and 2 from J; bases not matched to a gene: 7. This CDR3 is 15 amino acids long. CDR3 sequence: CASRAGLVAYNEQFF. CDR3 bases: TGTGCCAGCAGGGCCGGACTAGTCGCCTACAATGAGCAGTTCTTC.

In its sample, this clonotype was seen a few times. The rearrangement uses TRBV12-3 or TRBV12-4 and TRBJ2-7; D possibly corresponds to TRBD1 (5 bases). V was trimmed by 2 bases and J by 5 bases, leaving 13 bases between them. This CDR3 contains 14 residues. This CDR3 is CASSLNLQVNEQYF. As DNA, the CDR3 is TGTGCCAGCAGTTTAAATTTACAGGTTAACGAGCAGTACTTC.